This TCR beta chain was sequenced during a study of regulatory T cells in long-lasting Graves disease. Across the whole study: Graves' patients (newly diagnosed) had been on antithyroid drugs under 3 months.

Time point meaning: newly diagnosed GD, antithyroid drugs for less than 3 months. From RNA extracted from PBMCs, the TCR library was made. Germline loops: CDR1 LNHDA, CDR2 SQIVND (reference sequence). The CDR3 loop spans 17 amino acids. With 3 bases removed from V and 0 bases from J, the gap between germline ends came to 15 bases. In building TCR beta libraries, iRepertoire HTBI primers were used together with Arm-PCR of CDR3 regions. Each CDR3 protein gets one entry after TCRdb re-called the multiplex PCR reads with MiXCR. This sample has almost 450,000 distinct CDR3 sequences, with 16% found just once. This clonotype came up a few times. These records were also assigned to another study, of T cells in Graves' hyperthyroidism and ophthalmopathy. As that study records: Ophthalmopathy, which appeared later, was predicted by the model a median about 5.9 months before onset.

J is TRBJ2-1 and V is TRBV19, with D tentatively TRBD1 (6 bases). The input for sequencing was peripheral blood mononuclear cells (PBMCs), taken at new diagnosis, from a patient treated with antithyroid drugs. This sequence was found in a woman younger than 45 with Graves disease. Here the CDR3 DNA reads TGTGCCAGTAGTATGCTCAGGGGCCGTAGCTCCTACAATGAGCAGTTCTTC. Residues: CASSMLRGRSSYNEQFF.